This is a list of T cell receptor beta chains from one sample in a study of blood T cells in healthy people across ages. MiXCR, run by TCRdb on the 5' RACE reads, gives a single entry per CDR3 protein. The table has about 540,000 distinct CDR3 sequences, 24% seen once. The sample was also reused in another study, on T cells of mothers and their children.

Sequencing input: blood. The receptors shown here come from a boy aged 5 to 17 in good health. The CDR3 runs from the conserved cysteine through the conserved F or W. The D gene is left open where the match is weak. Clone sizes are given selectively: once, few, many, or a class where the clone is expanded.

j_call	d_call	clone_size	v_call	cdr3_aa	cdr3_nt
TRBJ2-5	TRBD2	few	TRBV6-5	CASSGLAGAEETQYF	TGTGCCAGCAGCGGACTAGCGGGGGCGGAAGAGACCCAGTACTTC
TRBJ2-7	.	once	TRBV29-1	CSVTTSGYPYEQYF	TGCAGCGTTACGACTAGTGGGTACCCCTACGAGCAGTACTTC
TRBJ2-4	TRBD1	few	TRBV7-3	CASSLAGDRAYIQYF	TGTGCCAGCAGCTTAGCCGGTGACAGGGCGTACATTCAGTACTTC
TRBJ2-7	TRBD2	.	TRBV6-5	CASSHLGGGLAVSSYEQYF	TGTGCCAGCAGTCACCTCGGCGGGGGACTAGCGGTTTCCTCCTACGAGCAGTACTTC
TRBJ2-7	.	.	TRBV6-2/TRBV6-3	CASSYGLYEQYF	TGTGCCAGCAGTTACGGTCTCTACGAGCAGTACTTC
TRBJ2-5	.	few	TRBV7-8	CASRPSSGYQETQYF	TGTGCCAGCCGCCCCTCCAGCGGGTACCAAGAGACCCAGTACTTC
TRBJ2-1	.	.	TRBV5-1	CASSPRTENEQFF	TGCGCCAGCAGCCCGAGGACGGAAAATGAGCAGTTCTTC
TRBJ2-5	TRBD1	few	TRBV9	CASSVGTGAGEKTQYF	TGTGCCAGCAGCGTAGGAACAGGGGCCGGCGAAAAGACCCAGTACTTC
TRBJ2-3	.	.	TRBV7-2	CASSPTAQISADTQYF	TGTGCCAGCAGCCCAACTGCCCAGATATCGGCGGATACGCAGTATTTT
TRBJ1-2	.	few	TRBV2	CASSAPGGDYGYTF	TGTGCCAGCAGTGCCCCGGGAGGGGACTATGGCTACACCTTC
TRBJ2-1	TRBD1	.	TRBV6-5	CASSLQSGTVNYNEQFF	TGTGCCAGCAGTCTTCAATCCGGGACAGTAAACTACAATGAGCAGTTCTTC
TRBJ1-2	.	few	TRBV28	CASSSDLYGYTF	TGTGCCAGCAGTTCAGACCTCTATGGCTACACCTTC
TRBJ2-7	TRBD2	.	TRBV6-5	CASEASGTHEQYF	TGTGCCAGCGAGGCTAGCGGGACCCACGAGCAGTACTTC
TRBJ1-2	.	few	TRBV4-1	CASSQWWGRGYGYTF	TGCGCCAGCAGCCAATGGTGGGGGCGCGGCTATGGCTACACCTTC
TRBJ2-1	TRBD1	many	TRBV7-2	CASSSRDRGGNEQFF	TGTGCCAGCAGCTCCCGGGACAGGGGAGGCAATGAGCAGTTCTTC
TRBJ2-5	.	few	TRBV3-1	CASSQDSWVDETQYF	TGTGCCAGCAGCCAAGATTCATGGGTGGATGAGACCCAGTACTTC
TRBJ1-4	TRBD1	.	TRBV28	CASSPPIGQGTANEKLFF	TGTGCCAGCAGCCCCCCCATAGGACAGGGGACTGCTAATGAAAAACTGTTTTTT
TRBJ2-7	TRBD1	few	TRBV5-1	CASSTGQGADEQYF	TGCGCCAGCAGCACAGGACAGGGGGCGGACGAGCAGTACTTC
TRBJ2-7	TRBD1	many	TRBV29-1	CSVERDSSYEQYF	TGCAGCGTTGAAAGGGACAGCTCCTACGAGCAGTACTTC
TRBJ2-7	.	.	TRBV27	CASSLDLTSTYEQYF	TGTGCCAGCAGTTTAGATCTCACTTCTACCTACGAGCAGTACTTC
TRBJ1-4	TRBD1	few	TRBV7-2	CASSQTRGANEKLFF	TGTGCCAGCAGCCAGACCAGGGGGGCTAATGAAAAACTGTTTTTT
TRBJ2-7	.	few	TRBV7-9	CATQRGHEQYF	TGTGCCACCCAACGGGGGCACGAGCAGTACTTC
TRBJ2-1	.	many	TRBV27	CASRGRLAQYNEQFF	TGTGCCAGCAGGGGCCGACTGGCTCAATACAATGAGCAGTTCTTC
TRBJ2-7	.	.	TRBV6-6	CASSIPRQESYEQYF	TGTGCCAGCAGTATACCCCGACAGGAGTCCTACGAGCAGTACTTC
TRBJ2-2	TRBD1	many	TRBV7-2	CASSFRTGSGTGELFF	TGTGCCAGCAGCTTCAGGACAGGATCTGGCACCGGGGAGCTGTTTTTT
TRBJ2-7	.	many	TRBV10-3	CAISESGGVYEQYF	TGTGCCATCAGTGAGTCCGGAGGAGTCTACGAGCAGTACTTC